This T cell receptor (beta chain) originates from a study of human T cells and chemical hapten exposure (dated by TCRdb to the early 2020s). With respect to the entire study: For sensitization, 2% DPC in acetone was applied to a roughly 2 cm by roughly 2 cm area of upper inner arm skin. In alopecia patients, the study followed how the peripheral blood TCR repertoire changed in vivo over primary and secondary sensitization to diphenylcyclopropenone (DPC), a hapten. Blood samples were taken from patients before sensitization (week 0) and then at 2, 6 and about 24 weeks after DPC sensitization. Patients additionally received weekly therapeutic DPC doses to the scalp throughout the approximately 25-week study period. Libraries were pooled for sequencing, and variation in per-sample TCR yields was attributed mainly to small differences in library volumes within the pool. Twenty-nine alopecia patients provided blood for TCR sequencing at one to four time points (pre-sensitization, 2, 6 and 24 weeks). The mostly female patient cohort included alopecia areata with under or over 50% scalp involvement, alopecia totalis and alopecia universalis. Patch testing was done on the upper back using Finn chambers containing 0.01% DPC, and results were scored after 6 days according to International Contact Dermatitis Research Group standards. Paper-wide results and their limitations: The number of PT1 expanded TCRs positively correlated with patch test score, significant at thresholds 8, 16 and 32 but not 4. After repeated subsampling, changes were observed in the strength of the expansion versus patch-test correlation and in the threshold at which the correlation became significant. Because every patient had alopecia, a presumed autoimmune disease, the patients' immune response might differ from that of healthy individuals. Expanded TCRs formed significantly more large CDR3 similarity clusters than pre-sensitization or healthy control sets, consistent with antigen-driven responses. DPC sensitization did not change the number of TCRs with a frequency above 1 in 1000, and there was no evidence of changes in global repertoire structure.

Library method: RACE. Sequencing relied on a NextSeq 500. During library preparation, unique molecular identifiers were attached to individual cDNA molecules so that TCRs could be counted in a quantitative, reproducible way. For every blood RNA sample, sequencing covered both the TCR alpha and TCR beta chains. For the original study's pipeline: A median of about 100,000 TCRs per sample was observed, with a range of roughly 20,000 to 750,000. The Decombinator software suite was used to annotate V, J and CDR3 in the TCR reads. For PS versus PT1 abundance plots, all samples were subsampled to the same number of TCRs (28,000). Expanded TCRs were defined as absent before sensitization and observed at least eight times at the 2-week time point. TCRdb trimmed the raw reads at Q25, called clones with MiXCR and kept productive beta chains. Each record represents a unique CDR3 protein, reported with the most common genes and DNA among its rows. The V and J calls reflect TCRdb's pipeline rather than the authors' work. The sample table holds roughly 260,000 distinct CDR3 sequences, of which 8.6% were seen once. About 2.5% of the sample is taken by the ten largest.

Details on this clonotype: Its specific antigen is unknown. No qualities accompany the bases; no much larger clone lies one base away.

Read against the paper, the sample's time point label means: pre-sensitization, week 0. This specimen's treatment or condition label, interpreted: therapeutic diphenylcyclopropenone sensitization with weekly scalp DPC. At each patch-test visit, blood was drawn before the patch test was applied. Patients were eligible if aged 18 to 70, diagnosed with alopecia and judged suitable for DPC therapy, and pregnant patients were excluded. Total RNA was extracted from unfractionated whole blood collected in Tempus Blood RNA tubes. V gives up 1 base and J gives up 5 bases, and the segment between their germline ends measures 15 bases. The CDR3 goes from the cysteine to the phenylalanine over 16 residues. The read is trimmed to its CDR3 DNA, 48 bases read in frame from base 1. As encoded in the germline V gene, CDR1 is LGHNA while CDR2 is YNFKEQ.

This sequence uses TRBV4-2 and TRBJ1-5; the D gene cannot be named for sure. The source is a woman aged 40 to 50 with alopecia areata. Some clones in this sample may be carry-over from other donors' samples. The sequenced sample was whole blood, obtained in connection with sensitization to the hapten diphenylcyclopropenone (DPC). The DNA reads TGTGCCAGCAGCCAAGTGTTCTCGACCCCCGATCAGCCCCAGCATTTT. The translation is CASSQVFSTPDQPQHF.